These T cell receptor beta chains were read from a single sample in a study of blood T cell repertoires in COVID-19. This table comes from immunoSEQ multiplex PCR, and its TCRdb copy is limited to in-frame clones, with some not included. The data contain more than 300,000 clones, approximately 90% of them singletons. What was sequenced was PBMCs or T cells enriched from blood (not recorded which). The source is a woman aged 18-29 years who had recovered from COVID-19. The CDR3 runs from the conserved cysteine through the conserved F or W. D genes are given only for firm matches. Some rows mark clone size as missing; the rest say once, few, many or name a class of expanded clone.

DNA: TGCAGCGTTGTAATGCGGCTGAACACTGAAGCTTTCTTT
CDR3: CSVVMRLNTEAFF
V: TRBV29-1
size: once
J: TRBJ1-1
D: NA

DNA: TGTGCCAGCAGCTTAGGGGTTTTATCAGGGAACTATGGCTACACCTTC
CDR3: CASSLGVLSGNYGYTF
V: TRBV7-8
size: NA
J: TRBJ1-2
D: NA

DNA: TGTGCCAGCAGCTCCTGGAGCGGAGCTTTCTTT
CDR3: CASSSWSGAFF
V: TRBV13
size: NA
J: TRBJ1-1
D: NA

DNA: TGTGCCAGCAGCTTGGGTACAGGGGACAATCAGCCCCAGCATTTT
CDR3: CASSLGTGDNQPQHF
V: TRBV7-6
size: NA
J: TRBJ1-5
D: TRBD1

DNA: TGTGCCAGCTCACCACCGGCCGGGAGCTACTACGAGCAGTACTTC
CDR3: CASSPPAGSYYEQYF
V: TRBV18
size: NA
J: TRBJ2-7
D: NA

DNA: TGTGCCAGTAGTATCCGGACAGGGGAGCTTGGCTACACCTTC
CDR3: CASSIRTGELGYTF
V: TRBV19
size: NA
J: TRBJ1-2
D: TRBD1

DNA: TGTGCTAGTGGTCCGGGACAGGGCAACTACGAGCAGTACTTC
CDR3: CASGPGQGNYEQYF
V: TRBV12-5
size: NA
J: TRBJ2-7
D: TRBD1

DNA: TGTGCCAGCAGCTTAACTAGCGGGGGCTCCTACGAGCAGTACTTC
CDR3: CASSLTSGGSYEQYF
V: TRBV7-3
size: NA
J: TRBJ2-7
D: TRBD2

DNA: TGTGCCAGCAGCTCAGATATTATCTATGGCTACACCTTC
CDR3: CASSSDIIYGYTF
V: TRBV11-2
size: NA
J: TRBJ1-2
D: NA

DNA: TGTGCCAGCAGTCGAACAGAGGGAAAGGCTACAGATACGCAGTATTTT
CDR3: CASSRTEGKATDTQYF
V: TRBV6-6
size: few
J: TRBJ2-3
D: NA